This entry lists 6 T cell receptor beta chains sequenced from one sample in a study of T cell responses to AZD1222 COVID-19 vaccine. Here immunoSEQ multiplex PCR was the method, and the copy in TCRdb shows in-frame clones only, minus some. The sample lists fewer than 250,000 clones, 90% to 95% occurring once. Material: peripheral blood, obtained on day 0 of MenACWY control vaccination. The receptors derive from an adult in good health.

This chain joins TRBV7-2 and TRBJ2-1; 13 bases match TRBD2. V gave up 3 bases and J gave up 7 bases; unmatched junction bases: 3. CDR3 size: 15 residues. Germline V gives CDR1 SGHTA, CDR2 FQGNSA. CDR3 nucleotide sequence: TGTGCCAGCAGCTTGACTAGCGGGGGGCCTAATGAGCAGTTCTTC. Translation gives CASSLTSGGPNEQFF.

V is TRBV28 and J is TRBJ2-7, with 7 bases fitting TRBD1. The V gene's germline CDR1 is MDHEN and CDR2 SYDVKM. The CDR3 runs 15 residues. The ends lost 4 bases at V and 0 bases at J; junction bases unmatched: 6. CDR3 protein: CASSSSGTASYEQYF. The CDR3 DNA follows: TGTGCCAGCAGTTCTTCCGGGACAGCCTCCTACGAGCAGTACTTC.

This chain uses TRBV6-2 or TRBV6-3 with TRBJ1-5; D is unclear. The length of the CDR3 is 14 residues. The V and J ends lost 6 bases and 5 bases respectively, with 14 bases between them. The germline CDR1 and CDR2 sequences are MNHEY and SVGEGT. The CDR3 reads CASSRPPGYQPQHF. The CDR3 DNA is TGTGCCAGCAGCAGACCCCCTGGGTATCAGCCCCAGCATTTT.

CDR3 amino acids: CASMEQGVSGNTIYF. In DNA, the CDR3 is TGTGCCAGCATGGAACAGGGGGTCTCTGGAAACACCATATATTTT. The chain links TRBV2 to TRBJ1-3, with 8 bases lining up with TRBD1. CDR3 size: 15 residues. V lost 7 bases, J lost 0 bases, and 5 bases stayed unmatched. Germline CDR1 SNHLY, CDR2 FYNNEI.

The chain couples TRBV4-3 to TRBJ1-4; the D gene is possibly TRBD1 (5 bases). Germline V gene sequence: CDR1 LGHNA, CDR2 YSLEER. This CDR3 is built from 16 residues. V dropped 1 base and J dropped 7 bases, with 16 bases sitting between them. The CDR3 region is CASSQVSQGSSEKLFF. The CDR3 nucleotides are TGCGCCAGCAGCCAAGTTTCTCAGGGATCGAGTGAAAAACTGTTTTTT.

This chain links TRBV5-1 with TRBJ2-2; 11 nucleotides agree with TRBD2. The CDR3 is 18 residues long. V lost 0 bases and J lost 7; bases outside the gene matches: 11. Germline lookup yields CDR1 SGHRS and CDR2 YFSETQ. The CDR3, as DNA: TGCGCCAGCAGCTTGGGACTAGCGGGGAGCCCAGGGAGCGGGGAGCTGTTTTTT. This translates into CASSLGLAGSPGSGELFF.